The next 9 T cell receptor beta chains were all read from a single sample in a study of regulatory T cells in long-lasting Graves disease. Combining iRepertoire HTBI primers with Arm-PCR of CDR3 regions, the authors built TCR beta libraries. TCRdb re-analysed the multiplex PCR reads in MiXCR, keeping a single row per CDR3 protein. The data contain around 240,000 distinct CDR3 sequences, around 18% of them singletons. Specified time point: newly diagnosed GD, antithyroid drugs for less than 3 months. RNA isolated from PBMCs was used to make the TCR library. These records were also assigned to another study, of T cells in Graves' hyperthyroidism and ophthalmopathy.

Sample: peripheral blood mononuclear cells (PBMCs), taken at new diagnosis, from a patient treated with antithyroid drugs. The receptors originated from a woman younger than 45 with Graves disease.

V usage is TRBV27 and J usage is TRBJ2-1, with 8 bases that match TRBD2. Trimming removed 5 bases from V and 6 bases from J; junction bases left unmatched: 9. The CDR3 length is 15 residues. Germline-derived CDR1 and CDR2 are MNHEY and SMNVEV (reference sequence). The CDR3 bases are TGTGCCAGCAGTCAAGCGAGCGGGGGCTCCAATGAGCAGTTCTTC. Translation: CASSQASGGSNEQFF.

The sample holds many counts of this clonotype. The chain couples TRBV6-2 or TRBV6-3 to TRBJ2-7; no definite D call. The CDR3 sequence is 14 residues long. Trimming took 0 bases from V and 6 from J, leaving 12 bases between them. CDR1 and CDR2 from the germline V gene are MNHEY and SVGEGT. The CDR3 nucleotides are TGTGCCAGCAGTTACTCAGCAGGCGCTAGCGAGCAGTACTTC. Its protein is CASSYSAGASEQYF.

This clonotype has at least ten counts. This chain links TRBV11-2 with TRBJ2-7; maybe TRBD1 (6 bases). V was pared by 3 bases and J by 0 bases, with 15 bases between. Germline lookup yields CDR1 SGHAT and CDR2 FQNNGV. The CDR3 extends over 16 amino acids. CDR3 residues: CASSFGRGTPSYEQYF. DNA of the CDR3: TGTGCCAGCAGCTTCGGTAGGGGGACACCCTCCTACGAGCAGTACTTC.

At least ten counts were recorded for this clonotype. The V gene is TRBV12-3 or TRBV12-4, the J gene TRBJ1-4; D is ambiguous. The CDR3 is made up of 16 amino acids. V shed 0 bases and J shed 0 bases, with 8 bases lying between them. The CDR3 DNA sequence: TGTGCCAGCAGTTTAGCGGGCGTTGCAACTAATGAAAAACTGTTTTTT. Amino acid sequence: CASSLAGVATNEKLFF.

This clonotype occurred many times. The genes are TRBV12-3 or TRBV12-4 and TRBJ2-3; D is unclear. The CDR3 contains 15 residues. The germline V and J ends were trimmed by 2 bases and 3 bases, with 12 bases remaining between them. The CDR3 loop reads CASSLPRSRTDTQYF. DNA of the CDR3: TGTGCCAGCAGTTTACCCAGATCACGGACAGATACGCAGTATTTT.

This clonotype was seen a few times. The rearrangement joins TRBV11-3 to TRBJ2-2; D is possibly TRBD1 (6 bases). Germline CDR1 SGHNT, CDR2 YENEEA. The CDR3 runs to 14 residues. The germline V and J ends were trimmed by 4 bases and 6 bases, with 12 bases remaining between them. The CDR3: CASSSGAGAGELFF. CDR3 DNA sequence: TGTGCCAGCAGCTCAGGGGCCGGGGCCGGGGAGCTGTTTTTT. Full variable domain (outside the CDR3, taken from reference TRBV11-3 and TRBJ2-2): EAGVVQSPRYKIIEKKQPVAFWCNPISGHNTLYWYLQNLGQGPELLIRYENEEAVDDSQLPKDRFSAERLKGVDSTLKIQPAELGDSAVYLCASSSGAGAGELFFGEGSRLTVL.

This chain uses TRBV4-1 with TRBJ2-4; perhaps TRBD1 as D (6 bases). The CDR3 sequence is 14 residues long. Germline V gene lookup returns CDR1 MGHRA and CDR2 YSYEKL. V was trimmed by 0 bases and J by 9 bases, leaving 12 bases between them. CDR3 residues: CASSQEQGRGIQYF. The CDR3 bases are TGCGCCAGCAGCCAAGAACAGGGTAGGGGCATTCAGTACTTC.

Ten or more counts support this clonotype. This chain links TRBV6-5 with TRBJ2-2; D remains unclear. Trimming took 0 bases from V and 1 from J, leaving 6 bases between them. The CDR3 has 15 residues. Germline lookup yields CDR1 MNHEY and CDR2 SVGAGI. CDR3 coding DNA: TGTGCCAGCAGTTACTCGATTGGGAACACCGGGGAGCTGTTTTTT. This encodes CASSYSIGNTGELFF.

This clonotype was counted many times. This chain uses TRBV29-1 with TRBJ1-2; a weak D match, TRBD1 (5 bases). CDR1 and CDR2 from the germline V gene are SQVTM and ANQGSEA. This CDR3 region has 12 residues. V lost 3 bases, J lost 5 bases, and 10 bases lay in between. The CDR3 loop reads CSVDVREYGYTF. DNA for the CDR3: TGCAGCGTTGATGTCAGGGAATATGGCTACACCTTC.